This is a list of T cell receptor beta chains from one sample in a study of lymphopenia after photon versus proton radiotherapy. Clones were read by immunoSEQ multiplex PCR, and TCRdb kept only the in-frame ones, dropping some. The sample has roughly 58,000 clones, roughly 87% seen once. Sequenced here: peripheral blood, sampled from a patient treated with proton-based radiotherapy. Every receptor here comes from an elderly man with esophageal cancer. CDR3s include the opening cysteine and the closing phenylalanine or tryptophan. A D gene is named only where the DNA matches it firmly.

v_call	j_call	d_call	cdr3_aa
TRBV5-6	TRBJ1-5	.	CASSLPDQPQHF
TRBV5-4	TRBJ2-7	TRBD2	CASSLGLAGSYEQYF
TRBV7-2	TRBJ2-7	.	CASSFSQGFYEQYF
TRBV5-8	TRBJ2-6	.	CASSGASRVDGANVLTF
TRBV4-1	TRBJ1-2	.	CASSGANYGYTF
TRBV9	TRBJ2-5	TRBD2	CASSVGHGTRETQYF
TRBV5-4	TRBJ2-7	.	CASSSGGYSFEQYF
TRBV19	TRBJ1-2	.	CASSIGITNLDGYTF
TRBV19	TRBJ2-2	.	CASSTKGWFNTGELFF
TRBV15	TRBJ2-2	.	CATSRGGDAGELFF
TRBV7-2	TRBJ1-5	.	CASSLAIGRSNQPQHF
TRBV10-3	TRBJ1-3	.	CAITRTNGNTIYF
TRBV7-2	TRBJ2-7	.	CASSSRLGQYF
TRBV6-5	TRBJ2-3	.	CASSYSYTQYF
TRBV10-3	TRBJ2-3	TRBD2	CAVLRTSGSLDTQYF
TRBV5-6	TRBJ2-3	.	CASSLGSTDTQYF
TRBV7-2	TRBJ2-5	.	CASSTRQERTQYF
TRBV5-6	TRBJ1-1	.	CASSLNLNTEAFF
TRBV7-2	TRBJ1-2	.	CASSAGGFLNYGYTF
TRBV27	TRBJ1-5	.	CASSYLGAVDGQPQHF
TRBV18	TRBJ1-4	TRBD1	CASSPPGTGRIEKLFF
TRBV6-5	TRBJ1-3	TRBD1	CASSRQGVGGNTIYF
TRBV7-2	TRBJ1-5	.	CASSPGVRESQPQHF
TRBV7-2	TRBJ2-3	.	CASSLVWDPTGITDTQYF
TRBV25-1	TRBJ2-3	.	CASSSSQGLADTQYF
TRBV7-9	TRBJ1-2	TRBD1	CASSTGQGVYYGYTF
TRBV5-6	TRBJ1-2	.	CASSTIRFYGYTF
TRBV7-8	TRBJ1-1	.	CASSLAARVRAEAFF
TRBV5-6	TRBJ2-1	TRBD2	CASSFRLAGTNEQFF
TRBV5-1	TRBJ2-3	.	CASSFAGLEDTQYF
TRBV7-2	TRBJ1-1	.	CASSFRWADTEAFF
TRBV5-4	TRBJ1-1	.	CASSAPQGTEAFF
TRBV15	TRBJ1-5	TRBD1	CATSTLRDRGYQPQHF
TRBV15	TRBJ1-3	.	CATSTGMTRDGNTIYF
TRBV20-1	TRBJ2-7	.	CSARGTVEQYF
TRBV18	TRBJ2-7	TRBD1	CASSLTGTGTFLSSYEQYF
TRBV11-3	TRBJ2-7	.	CASSLGNEQYF
TRBV2	TRBJ2-4	TRBD1	CASSEGTGGKTKNIQYF
TRBV19	TRBJ2-1	TRBD2	CASSIVGGRASNEQFF
TRBV5-1	TRBJ1-1	TRBD1	CASSLGQGAMGDTEAFF